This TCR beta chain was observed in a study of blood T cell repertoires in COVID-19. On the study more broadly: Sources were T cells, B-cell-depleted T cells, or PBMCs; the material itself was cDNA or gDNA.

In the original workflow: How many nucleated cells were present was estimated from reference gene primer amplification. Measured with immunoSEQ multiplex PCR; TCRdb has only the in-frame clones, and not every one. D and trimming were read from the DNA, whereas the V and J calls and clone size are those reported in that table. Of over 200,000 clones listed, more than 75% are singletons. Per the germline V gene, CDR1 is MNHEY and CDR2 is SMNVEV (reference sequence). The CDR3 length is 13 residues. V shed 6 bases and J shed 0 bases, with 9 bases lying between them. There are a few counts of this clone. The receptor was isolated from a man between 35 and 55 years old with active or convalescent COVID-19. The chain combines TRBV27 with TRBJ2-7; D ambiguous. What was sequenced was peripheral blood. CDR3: CASRPLSSYEQYF. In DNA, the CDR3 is TGTGCCAGCAGGCCCCTAAGCTCCTACGAGCAGTACTTC.